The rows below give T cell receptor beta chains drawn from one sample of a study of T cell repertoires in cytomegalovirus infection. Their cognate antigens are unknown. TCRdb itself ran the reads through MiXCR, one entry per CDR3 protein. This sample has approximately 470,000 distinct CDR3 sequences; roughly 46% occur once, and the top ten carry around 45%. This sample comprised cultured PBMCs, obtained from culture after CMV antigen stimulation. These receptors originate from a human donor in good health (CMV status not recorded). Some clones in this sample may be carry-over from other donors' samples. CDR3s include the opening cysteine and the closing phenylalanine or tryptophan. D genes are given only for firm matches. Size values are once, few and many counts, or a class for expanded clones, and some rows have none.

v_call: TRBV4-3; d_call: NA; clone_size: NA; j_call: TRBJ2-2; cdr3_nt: TGCGCCAGCAGCCAAGGAGCTAGCGCTCGCACCGGGGAGCTGTTTTTT; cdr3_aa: CASSQGASARTGELFF
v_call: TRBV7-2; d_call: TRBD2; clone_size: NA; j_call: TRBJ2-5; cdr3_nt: TGTGCCAGCAGCCCGGGACTACGCCACCAAGAGACCCAGTACTTC; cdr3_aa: CASSPGLRHQETQYF
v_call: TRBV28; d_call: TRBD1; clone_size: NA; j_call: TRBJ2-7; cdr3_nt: TGTGCCAGCAGTTTTCCCGGGACAGACAACGAGCAGTACTTC; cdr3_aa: CASSFPGTDNEQYF
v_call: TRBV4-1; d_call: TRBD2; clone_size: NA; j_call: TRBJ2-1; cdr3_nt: TGCGCCAGCTCAGTGACGGGGGGGCCACTTGAGCAGTTCTTC; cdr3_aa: CASSVTGGPLEQFF
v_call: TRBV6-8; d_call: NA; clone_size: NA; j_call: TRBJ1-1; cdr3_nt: TGTGCCAGCATCTTACGCCCTAACACTGAAGCTTTCTTT; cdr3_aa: CASILRPNTEAFF
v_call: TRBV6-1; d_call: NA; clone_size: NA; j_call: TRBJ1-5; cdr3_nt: TGTGCCAGCAGTCGTCTTACTGCACCCAATCAGCCCCAGCATTTT; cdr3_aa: CASSRLTAPNQPQHF
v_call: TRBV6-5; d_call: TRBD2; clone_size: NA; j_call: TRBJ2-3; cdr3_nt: TGTGCCAGCAGCCCAAGTCGGACTAGTTGGGTTAGCACAGATACGCAGTATTTT; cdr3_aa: CASSPSRTSWVSTDTQYF
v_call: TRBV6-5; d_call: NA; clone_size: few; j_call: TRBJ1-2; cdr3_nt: TGTGCCAGCAGTTACGACACTAACTATGGCTACACCTTC; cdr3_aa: CASSYDTNYGYTF
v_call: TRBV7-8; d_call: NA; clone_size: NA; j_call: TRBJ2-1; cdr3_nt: TGTGCCAGCAGCTTGGTCCTGTGGGCGCATGAGCAGTTCTTC; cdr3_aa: CASSLVLWAHEQFF
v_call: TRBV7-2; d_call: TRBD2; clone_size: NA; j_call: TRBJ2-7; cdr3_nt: TGTGCCAGCAGCTTGGGGACTAGCGGGGCCCGGGGCGAGCAGTACTTC; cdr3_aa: CASSLGTSGARGEQYF
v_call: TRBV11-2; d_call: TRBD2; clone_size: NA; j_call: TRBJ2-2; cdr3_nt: TGTGCCAGCAGCTCTCTTAGCGGGAGGCCCGGGGAGCTGTTTTTT; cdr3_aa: CASSSLSGRPGELFF
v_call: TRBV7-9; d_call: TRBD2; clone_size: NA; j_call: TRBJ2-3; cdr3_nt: TGTGCCAGCAGCTTAGGGGGACTAGCGGTGCAGGCTACGCAGTATTTT; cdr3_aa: CASSLGGLAVQATQYF
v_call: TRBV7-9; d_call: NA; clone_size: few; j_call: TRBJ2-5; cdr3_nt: TGTGCCAGCAGCTTGTTTAAAGATCAAGAGACCCAGTACTTC; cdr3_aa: CASSLFKDQETQYF
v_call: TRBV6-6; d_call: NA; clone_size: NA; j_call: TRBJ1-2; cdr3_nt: TGTGCCAGCAGTTACGGGACACCCGACGAGTACACCTTC; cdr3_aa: CASSYGTPDEYTF
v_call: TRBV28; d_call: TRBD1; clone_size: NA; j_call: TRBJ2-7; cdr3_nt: TGTGCCAGCAGTTTAACCCAGGGGGCTATTAGCTCCTACGAGCAGTACTTC; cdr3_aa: CASSLTQGAISSYEQYF
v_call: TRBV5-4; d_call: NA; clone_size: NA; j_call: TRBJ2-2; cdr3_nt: TGTGCCAGCAGCTCTGGAGGGGGGAACACCGGGGAGCTGTTTTTT; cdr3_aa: CASSSGGGNTGELFF
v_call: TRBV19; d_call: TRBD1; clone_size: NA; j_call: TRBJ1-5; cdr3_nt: TGTGCCAGTGGCCAGACAGGGGGCGGTCAGCCCCAGCATTTT; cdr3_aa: CASGQTGGGQPQHF
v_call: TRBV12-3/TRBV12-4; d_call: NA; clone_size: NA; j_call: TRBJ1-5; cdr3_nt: TGTGCCAGCAGTTCAACAGACACTTATCAGCCCCAGCATTTT; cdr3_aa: CASSSTDTYQPQHF
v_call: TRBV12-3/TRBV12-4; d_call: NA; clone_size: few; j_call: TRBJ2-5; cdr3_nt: TGTGCCAGCAGTTCGAACAGATACCAAGAGACCCAGTACTTC; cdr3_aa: CASSSNRYQETQYF
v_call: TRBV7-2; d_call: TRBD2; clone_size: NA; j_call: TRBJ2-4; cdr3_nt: TGTGCCAGCAGCTTAGGGACTAGCAGATACATTCCGTACTTC; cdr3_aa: CASSLGTSRYIPYF
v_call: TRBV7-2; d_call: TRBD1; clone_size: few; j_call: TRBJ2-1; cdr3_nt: TGTGCCAGCAGCTTAGTGGGGGGACAGGGGCTTTACAATGAGCAGTTCTTC; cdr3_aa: CASSLVGGQGLYNEQFF
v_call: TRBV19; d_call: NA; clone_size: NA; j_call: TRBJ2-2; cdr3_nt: TGTGCCAGTAGTGCGCCCCCGAAGGACCCTTTACTGTTTTTT; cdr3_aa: CASSAPPKDPLLFF
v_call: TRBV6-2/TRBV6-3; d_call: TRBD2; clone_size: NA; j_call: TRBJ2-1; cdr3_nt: TGTGCCAGCAGTTACGAGGGACTAGCGGGGTACAATGAGCAGTTCTTC; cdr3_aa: CASSYEGLAGYNEQFF
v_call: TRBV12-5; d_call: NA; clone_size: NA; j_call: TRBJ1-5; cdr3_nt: TGTGCTAGTGGGAGACAGGCGGGGCAGCCCCAGCATTTT; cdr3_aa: CASGRQAGQPQHF
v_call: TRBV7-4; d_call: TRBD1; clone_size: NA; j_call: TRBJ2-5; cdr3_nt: TGTGCCAGCAGCTCCTCAGGGGGTTGGGAGACCCAGTACTTC; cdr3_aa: CASSSSGGWETQYF
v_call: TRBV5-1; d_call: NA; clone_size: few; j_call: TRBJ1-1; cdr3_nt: TGCGCCAGCAGCTGGACCCCGGTGAACACTGAAGCTTTCTTT; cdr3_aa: CASSWTPVNTEAFF
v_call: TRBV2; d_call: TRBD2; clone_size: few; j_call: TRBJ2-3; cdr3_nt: TGTGCCAGCAGTGAAGGGGGAGTAGCGGGAGTGGCGCAGTATTTT; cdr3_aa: CASSEGGVAGVAQYF
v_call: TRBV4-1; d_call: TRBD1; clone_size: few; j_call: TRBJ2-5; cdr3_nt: TGCGCCAGCAGCCAAGGCAGGGGGTCGGAGACCCAGTACTTC; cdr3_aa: CASSQGRGSETQYF
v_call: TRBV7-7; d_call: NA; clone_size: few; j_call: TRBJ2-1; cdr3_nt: TGTGCCAGCAGCTTATTTGCGGGTCCAACCTACAATGAGCAGTTCTTC; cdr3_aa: CASSLFAGPTYNEQFF
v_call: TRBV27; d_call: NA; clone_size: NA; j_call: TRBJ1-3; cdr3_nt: TGTGCCAGCAGTTTGCGGGGGGCGGCTGGAAACACCATATATTTT; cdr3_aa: CASSLRGAAGNTIYF
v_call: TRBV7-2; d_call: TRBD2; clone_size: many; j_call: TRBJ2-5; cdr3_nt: TGTGCCAGCAGCTTCGGGGGGGGGAGCGAGACCCAGTACTTC; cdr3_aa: CASSFGGGSETQYF
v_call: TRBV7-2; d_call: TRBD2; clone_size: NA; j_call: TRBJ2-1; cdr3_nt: TGTGCCAGCAGCCACGGACTAGCGGGAGGGAATGAGCAGTTCTTC; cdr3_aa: CASSHGLAGGNEQFF
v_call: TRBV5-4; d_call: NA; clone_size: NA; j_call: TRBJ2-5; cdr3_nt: TGTGCCAGCAGCCGATACCAGGGTTACCAAGAGACCCAGTACTTC; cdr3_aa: CASSRYQGYQETQYF
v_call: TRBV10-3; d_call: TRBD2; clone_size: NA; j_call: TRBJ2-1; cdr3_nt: TGTGCCATCACTAGGGATGGTCGAGCGGGATGGAATGAGCAGTTCTTC; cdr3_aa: CAITRDGRAGWNEQFF
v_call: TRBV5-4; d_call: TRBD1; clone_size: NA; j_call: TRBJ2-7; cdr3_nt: TGTGCCAGCAGCACGGACAGGGTTGGAGAGCAGTACTTC; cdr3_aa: CASSTDRVGEQYF
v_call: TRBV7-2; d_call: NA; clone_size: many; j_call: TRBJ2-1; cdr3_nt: TGTGCCAGCAGCACAGAGAGGTCGGGACTTAACAATGAGCAGTTCTTC; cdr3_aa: CASSTERSGLNNEQFF
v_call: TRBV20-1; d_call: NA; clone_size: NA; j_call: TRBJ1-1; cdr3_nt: TGCAGTGCTGGGCAGGGGCCGAACACTGAAGCTTTCTTT; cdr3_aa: CSAGQGPNTEAFF
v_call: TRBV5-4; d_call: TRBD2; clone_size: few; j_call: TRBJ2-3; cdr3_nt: TGTGCCAGCAGCTTGCAGACTAGCCAAGATACGCAGTATTTT; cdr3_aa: CASSLQTSQDTQYF
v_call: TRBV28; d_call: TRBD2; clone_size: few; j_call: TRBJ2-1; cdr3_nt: TGTGCCAGCAGTTCGGGGCGGGGGGGCGTAATGGATGAGCAGTTCTTC; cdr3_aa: CASSSGRGGVMDEQFF
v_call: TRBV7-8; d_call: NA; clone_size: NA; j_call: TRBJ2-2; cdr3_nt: TGTGCCAGCAGCTTACGCGGAGAGGCAGAGCTAACCGTCGGGAACACCGGGGAGCTGTTTTTT; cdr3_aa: CASSLRGEAELTVGNTGELFF
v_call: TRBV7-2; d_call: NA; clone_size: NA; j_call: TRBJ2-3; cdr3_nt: TGTGCCAGCAGCTTCACCAACAAAAGGAGGGCCGTAGGATATTTT; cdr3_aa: CASSFTNKRRAVGYF
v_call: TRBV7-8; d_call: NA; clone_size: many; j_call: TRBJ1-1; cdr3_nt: TGTGCCAGCAGCTTAGCGCTAAGAGTTGAAGCTTTCTTT; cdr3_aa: CASSLALRVEAFF
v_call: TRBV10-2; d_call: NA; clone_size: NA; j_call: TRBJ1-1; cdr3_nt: TGCGCCAGCAGTGATCTCGGAGACACTGAAGCTTTCTTT; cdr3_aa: CASSDLGDTEAFF
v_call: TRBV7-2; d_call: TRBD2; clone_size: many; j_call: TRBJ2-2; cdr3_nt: TGTGCCAGCAGCCTCCATCTAGCGGGAGGGGTCGGGGAGCTGTTTTTT; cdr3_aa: CASSLHLAGGVGELFF
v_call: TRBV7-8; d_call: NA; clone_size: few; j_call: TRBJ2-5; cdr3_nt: TGTGCCAGCAGCTTGACTAGTTGGCAAGAGACCCAGTACTTC; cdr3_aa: CASSLTSWQETQYF
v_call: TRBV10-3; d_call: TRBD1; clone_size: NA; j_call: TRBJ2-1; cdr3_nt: TGTGCCATCAGTTCGGGACAGGGGGGAAATGAGCAGTTCTTC; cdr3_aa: CAISSGQGGNEQFF
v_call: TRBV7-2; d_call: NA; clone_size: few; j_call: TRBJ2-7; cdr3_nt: TGTGCCAGCAGCTTAGTCGTGGGGGAAGGCTACGAGCAGTACTTC; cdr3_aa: CASSLVVGEGYEQYF
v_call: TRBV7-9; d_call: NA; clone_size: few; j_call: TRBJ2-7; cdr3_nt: TGTGCCAGCACCCCCACCGGTAGCTCCTACGAGCAGTACTTC; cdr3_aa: CASTPTGSSYEQYF
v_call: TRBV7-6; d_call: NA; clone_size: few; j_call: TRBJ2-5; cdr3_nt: TGTGCCAGCAGCCCCGAGGCCACTTTCGAAGAGACCCAGTACTTC; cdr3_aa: CASSPEATFEETQYF
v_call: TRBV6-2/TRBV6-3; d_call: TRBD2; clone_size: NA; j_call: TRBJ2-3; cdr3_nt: TGTGCCAGCAGTTCGAGTAGCGGGAGATGGGATACGCAGTATTTT; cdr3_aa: CASSSSSGRWDTQYF
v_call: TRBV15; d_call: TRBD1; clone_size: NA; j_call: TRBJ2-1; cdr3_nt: TGTGCCACCGCGAAACAGGGGGCCTACAATGAGCAGTTCTTC; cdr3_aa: CATAKQGAYNEQFF
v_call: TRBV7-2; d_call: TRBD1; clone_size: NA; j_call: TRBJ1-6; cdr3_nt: TGTGCCAGCAGTCTCAGGGGGAATAGGAATTCACCCCTCCACTTT; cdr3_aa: CASSLRGNRNSPLHF
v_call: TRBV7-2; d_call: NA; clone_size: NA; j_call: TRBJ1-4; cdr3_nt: TGTGCCAGCAGAGGAGGGCTGGCTAAAAAACTGTTTTTT; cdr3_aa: CASRGGLAKKLFF
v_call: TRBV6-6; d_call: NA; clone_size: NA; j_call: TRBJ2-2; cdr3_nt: TGTGCCAGCAGTTGGGGGCGGGGGCCTGACACCGGGGAGCTGTTTTTT; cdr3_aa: CASSWGRGPDTGELFF
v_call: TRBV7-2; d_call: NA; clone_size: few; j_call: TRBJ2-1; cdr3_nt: TGTGCCAGCAGCTTGGAACAGGTTAGCTGGCAGTTCTTC; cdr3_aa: CASSLEQVSWQFF
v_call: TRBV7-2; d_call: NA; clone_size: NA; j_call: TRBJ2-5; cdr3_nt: TGTGCCAGCTCCCCGAGTCGGGTCCTTGGGGAGACCCAGTACTTC; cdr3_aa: CASSPSRVLGETQYF